This T cell receptor beta chain was found in a study of HIV-infected patients and healthy controls. Notes on the study in general: HIV-infected repertoires had significantly higher mean Gini indices than controls, possibly reflecting oligoclonality.

Follow-up blood was drawn about 14 weeks, roughly three months, after antiretroviral therapy began. The repertoire came from unfractionated whole blood and reflected all unsorted peripheral T cells. This clonotype was recorded a few times. The antigen is unknown. From germline, CDR1 is MDHEN and CDR2 SYDVKM. CDR3 length: 14 amino acids. V was cut by 8 bases and J by 0 bases, with 13 bases left in between. Around 530 ng RNA was reverse transcribed with alpha and beta constant-region primers. Each of the alpha and beta chains got its own library through chain-specific third strand synthesis with indices. All rearrangements within a chain used one primer pair; cDNA molecules carried barcodes. The cDNA received a 5' RACE adapter containing a random hexamer plus an SP2 sequencing primer site. A 12-nucleotide barcode per molecule came from two concatenated random hexamers added pre-amplification. TCRdb itself ran the 5' RACE reads through MiXCR, one entry per CDR3 protein. The sample carries more than 7,500 distinct CDR3 sequences, about 8.4% recorded once.

The specimen comprised blood, sampled during antiretroviral therapy. The V and J genes are TRBV28 and TRBJ1-1; no firm D call. The TCR sequence derives from an adult with HIV infection. The DNA of the CDR3 is TGTGCCAGCTCGCGCCCCAACTTGAACACTGAAGCTTTCTTT. This sequence encodes CASSRPNLNTEAFF.